This T cell receptor beta chain was identified during a study of response to subunit inactivated influenza vaccine. The study, taken as a whole, reports: Authors suggested few new T cells are recruited by each seasonal influenza vaccination.

One entry per CDR3 protein results from TCRdb running MiXCR on the RT-PCR reads. The sample yields some 800,000 distinct CDR3 sequences, around 20% seen once. Comments on this clonotype: Its antigen is currently unknown.

Sequencing was performed on PBMCs from blood, taken roughly 5 days after vaccination. This TCR derives from a man aged 45 to 65 who received an inactivated influenza vaccine.

CDR3 in DNA: TGTGCCAGCAGCATACCGGGACACTACCAAGAGACCCAGTACTTC. Amino acid sequence: CASSIPGHYQETQYF. J is TRBJ2-5 and V is TRBV28; perhaps TRBD1 as D (6 bases). Germline V gene data show CDR1 as MDHEN and CDR2 as SYDVKM. V lost 6 bases to trimming and J lost 0 bases, with 14 bases between them. The CDR3 totals 15 residues.